What follows describes a single TCR beta chain. Its antigen is currently not known. No much larger clone is present one base from it, and per-base qualities are unavailable. The time point tag for this specimen amounts to: blood at routine non-recurrence follow-up after resection. Without any cell sorting, TCR sequencing was performed on whole RNA extracted either from tumor and nontumor lung tissue or from cryopreserved PBMC samples. Only patients for whom sufficient RNA was available from at least two tumor regions were selected for TCR sequencing. Library method: 5' RACE. These reads were obtained on a NextSeq 500. In the TCR library protocol, a unique molecular identifier was attached to each TCR cDNA molecule so that PCR and sequencing errors could be corrected. The study's own analysis went as follows. TCR identification, UMI-based error correction and CDR3 extraction were performed with Decombinator tools. Expanded TCRs were defined as those above a frequency of 2 per 1,000, corresponding to the top 1% of the tumor frequency distribution. Renyi diversity was computed with the R vegan package after each repertoire had been subsampled 100 times to 5,000 TCRs. CDR3 similarity networks were built from amino acid triplet string-kernel similarity, with CDR3s being connected when pairwise similarity was above 0.82. TCRdb ran its own pipeline on the public reads, namely fastp trimming at Q25 and MiXCR clone calling, and kept in-frame beta chains. CDR3 protein duplicates are merged, each entry listing the most common genes and DNA. TCRdb, rather than the study authors, made the V and J calls. The sample contains some 36,000 distinct CDR3 sequences, around 6.9% of them found a single time. The ten largest clones represent roughly a tenth of the sample.

These data belong to a study of spatial heterogeneity in lung cancer (dated by TCRdb to the late 2010s). Regarding the complete study: Donors were 72 patients with early-stage, untreated non-small cell lung cancer from the lung TRACERx cohort. Follow-up PBMC samples were sequenced whenever the samples were available, and the median time to follow-up was about 22 months after resection. Nonsynonymous mutation counts, determined by whole-exome sequencing of tumor tissue, were related to TCR repertoire features. Beta-chain transcripts were consistently detected in greater numbers than alpha-chain transcripts, which likely reflects a higher abundance of beta-chain transcripts. In the raw uncorrected reads, each unique combination of TCR and UMI appeared on average more than ten times. In non-small cell lung cancer, the study quantitatively compared TCR alpha and beta repertoires across several tumor regions, matched nontumor lung, and blood. At surgery, both alpha and beta chains were TCR-sequenced in 200 to 250 tumor regions, 63 to 80 matched nontumor lung samples and a few dozen PBMC samples.

What the authors observed across the whole study: Ubiquitous expanded tumor TCRs were detected in blood more often at tumor resection than at routine follow-up. Only approximately 14 patients were included in the comparisons of baseline and follow-up blood repertoires. Additional single-cell paired TCR alpha and beta sequencing was considered necessary to confirm, at a functional level, the hypothesis that regional TCRs recognize regional mutations.

The TCR originated in a male donor with early-stage non-small cell lung cancer. The sequenced sample was PBMCs, obtained at follow-up.

The CDR3 has the sequence CASGLFQEGEAFF. The sequenced DNA is TGTGCTAGTGGTTTGTTCCAGGAGGGGGAAGCTTTCTTT. The chain was built from TRBV12-5 and TRBJ1-1; the best D guess is TRBD1, with 5 bases matching. A distance of 12 bases separates the germline ends of V and J, which lose 2 bases and 8 bases respectively. The CDR3 has 13 amino acids, counting the end cysteine and phenylalanine. Just the 39-base CDR3 DNA is kept, in frame starting at base 1. CDR1 and CDR2, looked up from the germline V gene, are LGHNT and FRNRAP. Reference TRBV12-5 and TRBJ1-1 genes cover what lies past the CDR3, so the full variable domain is DARVTQTPRHKVTEMGQEVTMRCQPILGHNTVFWYRQTMMQGLELLAYFRNRAPLDDSGMPKDRFSAEMPDATLATLKIQPSEPRDSAVYFCASGLFQEGEAFFGQGTRLTVV.